This T cell receptor (beta chain) was profiled in a study of OX40 agonist ivuxolimab in advanced cancers. At the level of the study: Enrollees could have had prior anti-PD-1, anti-PD-L1 or anti-CTLA-4 therapy, which 40% to 45% had received. Findings and caveats of the study: Within 6 weeks, CD4+ and CD8+ blood T cells expanded clonally at 0.1 to 3.0 mg/kg.

Patients were ineligible given autoimmune disease history or systemic immunosuppression. Sequenced by immunoSEQ multiplex PCR; TCRdb stores in-frame clones only, minus some. The data hold tens of thousands of clones, with over 80% observed a single time. J lost 5 bases, V lost 5 bases, and 12 bases had no gene match. Germline CDR1 and CDR2: MNHEY and SMNVEV (reference sequence). The CDR3 extends over 17 amino acids. A note on this clone: Its antigen remains unidentified.

The specimen was CD4+ or CD8+ T cells sorted from blood, collected in a trial of the OX40 agonist ivuxolimab. The chain joins TRBV27 to TRBJ1-5; 10 bases are shared with TRBD1. This receptor was taken from an adult with an advanced solid tumor such as melanoma, head and neck, liver or kidney cancer. CDR3 nucleotides: TGTGCCAGCAGTCCCCGGGACAGGGGACAGTTGCATCAGCCCCAGCATTTT. Protein product: CASSPRDRGQLHQPQHF.